These 32 T cell receptor beta chains originate from one sample sequenced in a study of cytotoxic CD8 clonotypes in ibrutinib-treated CLL. Sequenced by immunoSEQ multiplex PCR; TCRdb stores in-frame clones only, minus some. Of about 310,000 clones listed, around four fifths are singletons. Sequencing was performed on PBMCs, taken before ibrutinib treatment. The receptors stem from a human donor with chronic lymphocytic leukemia.

The chain joins TRBV7-2 to TRBJ1-1; D ambiguous. Germline V gene data show CDR1 as SGHTA and CDR2 as FQGNSA. Trimming took 5 bases from V and 1 from J, leaving 8 bases between them. This CDR3 region has 13 residues. This CDR3 reads CASSPGGNTEAFF. The CDR3 DNA sequence: TGTGCCAGCAGCCCGGGCGGGAACACTGAAGCTTTCTTT.

This clone was picked up a small number of times. V and J are TRBV5-4 and TRBJ2-5; D is undetermined. CDR1 is SGHNT and CDR2 is YYREEE in the germline V gene (reference sequence). This CDR3 region has 12 residues. Trimming pared 0 bases from V and 8 bases from J, leaving 8 bases between. CDR3 in DNA: TGTGCCAGCAGCTTGGATACGTCTACCCAGTACTTC. This translates into CASSLDTSTQYF.

This chain joins TRBV7-4 and TRBJ2-1; 9 bases map to TRBD1. Trimming removed 2 bases from V and 2 bases from J; junction bases left unmatched: 4. Germline CDR1 and CDR2: SGHVT and SQSDAQ. CDR3 length: 16 amino acids. CDR3 nucleotides: TGTGCCAGCAGCTTACGCCACAGGGGGCCCTACAATGAGCAGTTCTTC. Its protein is CASSLRHRGPYNEQFF.

The chain employs TRBV11-2 and TRBJ2-7; the D is unclear. CDR3 size: 14 residues. The germline gives CDR1 SGHAT, CDR2 FQNNGV. The ends were cut back, 5 bases at V and 2 bases at J, with 13 bases in the middle. CDR3 in amino acids: CASSALVGAYEQYF. CDR3 nucleotide sequence: TGTGCCAGCAGCGCCCTTGTTGGGGCCTACGAGCAGTACTTC. The variable domain in full, completed from reference TRBV11-2 and TRBJ2-7, reads EAGVAQSPRYKIIEKRQSVAFWCNPISGHATLYWYQQILGQGPKLLIQFQNNGVVDDSQLPKDRFSAERLKGVDSTLKIQPAKLEDSAVYLCASSALVGAYEQYFGPGTRLTVT.

This rearrangement joins TRBV9 to TRBJ2-7; the match to TRBD2 covers 7 bases. CDR3 size: 19 residues. V lost 3 bases, J lost 0 bases, and 18 bases stayed unmatched. Germline values: CDR1 SGDLS, CDR2 YYNGEE. The CDR3 spells CASSARHVEVLAFSYEQYF. As DNA, the CDR3 is TGTGCCAGCAGCGCCCGACACGTGGAAGTACTAGCGTTCTCCTACGAGCAGTACTTC.

The chain has TRBV5-3 and TRBJ1-4, with D possibly matching TRBD1 (6 bases). TRBV5-3 is known as an ORF, though its function is uncertain. Between the trimmed V and J ends, which lost 2 bases and 7 bases, there was a span of 12 bases. CDR3 length: 14 amino acids. The CDR3 loop is CARSFSGGSEKLFF. CDR3 DNA: TGTGCCAGAAGCTTTTCCGGGGGCAGTGAAAAACTGTTTTTT.

The V and J genes are TRBV19 and TRBJ2-1; D not resolved. Germline loops: CDR1 LNHDA, CDR2 SQIVND (reference sequence). The CDR3 runs to 15 residues. V was trimmed by 4 bases and J by 2 bases, leaving 12 bases between them. CDR3: CASSTAHYTYNEQFF. CDR3 coding DNA: TGTGCCAGTAGTACCGCTCACTACACCTACAATGAGCAGTTCTTC.

This rearrangement joins TRBV19 to TRBJ2-3; possibly TRBD2 for D (6 bases). This CDR3 is built from 15 residues. CDR1 LNHDA and CDR2 SQIVND come from the germline V gene (reference sequence). Trimming removed 3 bases from V and 2 bases from J, with 12 bases in between. In DNA form, the CDR3 reads TGTGCCAGTAGTATCACTAGCAGTAACACAGATACGCAGTATTTT. Its translation: CASSITSSNTDTQYF.

This chain links TRBV5-4 with TRBJ2-7, with a tentative D call TRBD1 (5 bases). The CDR3 spans 15 residues. The V gene lost 4 bases and the J gene lost 2 bases, with 16 bases spanning the gap. The germline gives CDR1 SGHNT, CDR2 YYREEE (reference sequence). The CDR3: CASSPVGPSAYEQYF. The CDR3 bases are TGTGCCAGCAGCCCCGTGGGGCCTTCGGCCTACGAGCAGTACTTC.

The chain has TRBV29-1 and TRBJ2-7; 11 bases line up with TRBD2. CDR3 length: 14 residues. The J segment lost 5 bases and the V segment lost 6 bases, leaving 9 bases of the junction unmatched. Germline V gene data show CDR1 as SQVTM and CDR2 as ANQGSEA. The CDR3 loop is CSVNVAGGPHEQYF. In nucleotides, the CDR3 is TGCAGCGTCAACGTAGCGGGAGGGCCCCACGAGCAGTACTTC.

The genes are TRBV4-1 and TRBJ2-7; D remains unclear. The CDR3 consists of 13 residues. Germline CDR1 and CDR2: MGHRA and YSYEKL. V lost 0 bases and J 4 bases, leaving 7 bases between the germline ends. The CDR3 DNA reads TGCGCCAGCAGCCAAGAAGACATGTACGAGCAGTACTTC. The encoded protein is CASSQEDMYEQYF.

This clone has only a few counts. CDR3 sequence reads: CASSENEQPQHF. The CDR3 DNA is TGTGCCAGCAGTGAGAATGAGCAGCCCCAGCATTTT. The chain uses TRBV25-1 and TRBJ1-5; D not resolved. The CDR3 has 12 amino acids. V lost 3 bases to trimming and J lost 7 bases, with 7 bases between them. Germline loops: CDR1 MGHDK, CDR2 SYGVNS.

J is TRBJ1-1 and V is TRBV6-5, with D unresolved. The CDR3 covers 11 residues. The V gene's germline CDR1 is MNHEY and CDR2 SVGAGI. V was cut by 0 bases and J by 10 bases, with 6 bases left in between. CDR3 residues: CASSYSGGAFF. The DNA of the CDR3 is TGTGCCAGCAGTTACTCCGGTGGAGCTTTCTTT.

This chain links TRBV19 with TRBJ2-3; 7 bases are shared with TRBD2. Germline lookup yields CDR1 LNHDA and CDR2 SQIVND (reference sequence). The trim removed 6 bases at V and 5 bases at J, leaving 26 bases unmatched. The length of the CDR3 is 20 residues. The CDR3 DNA reads TGTGCCAGTAGACGTCGTGGGGCGGGAGATTTGTTTTTGGCAGAAGATACGCAGTATTTT. Protein: CASRRRGAGDLFLAEDTQYF.

Here the CDR3 DNA reads TGCGCCAGCAGCCAAGATCCCGGGGGAGAGACCCAGTACTTC. This translates into CASSQDPGGETQYF. The chain carries TRBV4-3 and TRBJ2-5, with a possible D match to TRBD2 (6 bases). Germline loops: CDR1 LGHNA, CDR2 YSLEER. Trimming pared 0 bases from V and 4 bases from J, leaving 9 bases between. The CDR3 extends over 14 amino acids.

This chain connects TRBV28 to TRBJ1-1; TRBD1 might be the D (5 bases). Trimming took 2 bases from V and 0 from J, leaving 13 bases between them. This CDR3 contains 16 residues. The germline V gene has CDR1 MDHEN and CDR2 SYDVKM. In DNA form, the CDR3 reads TGTGCCAGCAGTTTAGGCAGGACACGCATGAACACTGAAGCTTTCTTT. Translating gives CASSLGRTRMNTEAFF. The entire variable domain, with the rest obtained from reference TRBV28 and TRBJ1-1, is as follows: DVKVTQSSRYLVKRTGEKVFLECVQDMDHENMFWYRQDPGLGLRLIYFSYDVKMKEKGDIPEGYSVSREKKERFSLILESASTNQTSMYLCASSLGRTRMNTEAFFGQGTRLTVV.

This sequence joins TRBV6-5 and TRBJ1-5, with D maybe TRBD1 (5 bases). The germline CDR1 and CDR2 sequences are MNHEY and SVGAGI. Trimming took 3 bases from V and 5 from J, leaving 11 bases between them. The length of the CDR3 is 14 residues. CDR3 DNA: TGTGCCAGCAGTTATGGGCAGGGAGATCAGCCCCAGCATTTT. It specifies CASSYGQGDQPQHF.

This clone has a handful of counts. The CDR3 sequence: CATGGRSYEQYF. CDR3 coding DNA: TGTGCCACCGGTGGACGGTCCTACGAGCAGTACTTC. The chain joins TRBV2 to TRBJ2-7; no clear D. Germline V gives CDR1 SNHLY, CDR2 FYNNEI. The CDR3 has 12 residues. The V end lost 10 bases, the J end lost 1 base, and 11 bases lay between the germline ends.

This clone has only one observation. The rearrangement uses TRBV19 and TRBJ2-3; 7 bases align to TRBD2. The CDR3 consists of 15 residues. CDR1 and CDR2 from the germline V gene are LNHDA and SQIVND (reference sequence). Trimming at V came to 7 bases and at J to 0 bases, leaving 7 bases not matched to a gene. CDR3 protein: CASTRLGGSTDTQYF. CDR3 DNA sequence: TGTGCCAGTACCCGATTGGGAGGGAGCACAGATACGCAGTATTTT.

The chain uses TRBV28 and TRBJ2-7; 7 nucleotides align to TRBD2. Germline V gene lookup returns CDR1 MDHEN and CDR2 SYDVKM. The CDR3 has 15 amino acids. The V and J ends lost 2 bases and 1 base, in that order; junction bases with no gene match: 5. The CDR3 spells CASSLNGRPSYEQYF. Here the CDR3 DNA reads TGTGCCAGCAGTTTAAACGGGAGGCCGTCCTACGAGCAGTACTTC.

V gene TRBV6-4 combines with J gene TRBJ2-1, with D possibly being TRBD1 (6 bases). V shed 5 bases and J shed 5 bases, with 10 bases lying between them. This CDR3 contains 13 residues. The germline CDR1 and CDR2 sequences are MRHNA and SNTAGT. The CDR3 DNA is TGTGCCAGCAGTACAGACAGGAACAATGAGCAGTTCTTC. This sequence encodes CASSTDRNNEQFF.

The chain links TRBV7-2 to TRBJ1-2; D might be TRBD1 (5 bases). Trimming took 5 bases from V and 2 from J, leaving 15 bases between them. Germline assignment: CDR1 SGHTA and CDR2 FQGNSA. CDR3 length equals 15 residues. The CDR3 spells CASSHIGGHNYGYTF. CDR3 nucleotides: TGTGCCAGCAGCCATATCGGTGGACACAACTATGGCTACACCTTC.

This clone was detected only a few times. The rearrangement uses TRBV10-3 and TRBJ2-6; D call uncertain. CDR1 and CDR2 from the germline V gene are ENHRY and SYGVKD. CDR3 length: 16 residues. Trimming stripped 3 bases from V and 1 base from J, with 10 bases between. The CDR3 DNA sequence: TGTGCCATCAGTGACAGGACCCAATCTGGGGCCAACGTCCTGACTTTC. Its translation: CAISDRTQSGANVLTF.

This clone was seen a handful of times. The V and J genes are TRBV12-5 and TRBJ2-2; D unresolved. CDR1 and CDR2 from the germline V gene are LGHNT and FRNRAP. The CDR3 sequence is 12 residues long. V was clipped by 6 bases and J by 2 bases, with 4 bases between them. This CDR3 is CASGPNTGELFF. CDR3 nucleotide sequence: TGTGCTAGTGGGCCAAACACCGGGGAGCTGTTTTTT.

This clone has a handful of counts. The V call is TRBV15, the J call TRBJ2-3; 7 bases agree with TRBD2. The CDR3 is 16 residues long. Trimming cost V 2 bases and J 4 bases; bases outside gene matches: 9. CDR1 and CDR2 (germline): LNHNV, YYDKDF (reference sequence). CDR3: CATSRREGQGADTQYF. Written as DNA, the CDR3 is TGTGCCACCAGCAGAAGGGAGGGCCAAGGAGCAGATACGCAGTATTTT.

This clone came up a few times. The V call is TRBV28, the J call TRBJ1-2; no clear D gene. CDR1 MDHEN and CDR2 SYDVKM come from the germline V gene. Trimming shortened V by 10 bases and J by 6 bases, and 15 bases separated the two germline ends. The CDR3 runs 12 residues. DNA of the CDR3: TGTGCCACCAGCGTGATGGGCCATGGCTACACCTTC. It is translated as CATSVMGHGYTF.

This sequence joins TRBV28 and TRBJ2-5; D may be TRBD2 (6 bases). V was shortened by 3 bases and J by 0 bases, with 8 bases between the two germline ends. The V gene's germline CDR1 is MDHEN and CDR2 SYDVKM. The CDR3 runs 14 residues. Here the CDR3 DNA reads TGTGCCAGCAGTTTCCGGGGGTACCAAGAGACCCAGTACTTC. Its translation is CASSFRGYQETQYF.

Only one count was recorded for this clone. The gene calls are TRBV6-5 and TRBJ1-1; D call uncertain. Trimming left V 7 bases short and J 3 bases short, with 12 bases between. The germline CDR1 and CDR2 sequences are MNHEY and SVGAGI. This CDR3 has 13 residues. The CDR3 protein is CASTVGEDTEAFF. The CDR3 DNA follows: TGTGCCAGCACGGTTGGGGAGGACACTGAAGCTTTCTTT.

The chain recombines TRBV7-8 with TRBJ2-1, with 11 bases that match TRBD2. CDR1 and CDR2 from the germline V gene are SGHVS and FQNEAQ. Germline trimming cut 3 bases from V and 5 bases from J; bases unmatched to any gene: 18. There are 20 residues in the CDR3. CDR3 DNA: TGTGCCAGCAGCTTGGGGGTAACTAGCGGGAGTTGGCCCGGCCACAATGAGCAGTTCTTC. Its translation is CASSLGVTSGSWPGHNEQFF.

The chain links TRBV5-1 to TRBJ2-5, with 7 bases fitting TRBD1. The V and J ends lost 2 bases and 1 base, in that order; junction bases with no gene match: 8. CDR1 and CDR2 (germline): SGHRS, YFSETQ. There are 16 residues in the CDR3. The CDR3 bases are TGCGCCAGCAGCTTAGGGGGCTGGCGGACCCAAGAGACCCAGTACTTC. Translating it yields CASSLGGWRTQETQYF.

The rearrangement links TRBV7-9 to TRBJ2-2; D gene unclear. The CDR3 length is 14 residues. Germline V lookup: CDR1 SEHNR, CDR2 FQNEAQ (reference sequence). V lost 5 bases, J lost 6 bases, and 13 bases lay in between. The CDR3, as DNA: TGTGCCAGCAGCCCAAGCCCGAGTCCCGGGGAGCTGTTTTTT. Translation: CASSPSPSPGELFF.

The genes are TRBV11-3 and TRBJ2-3, with TRBD2 identical over 8 bases. Germline V gene lookup returns CDR1 SGHNT and CDR2 YENEEA. The CDR3 runs 15 residues. The V segment lost 1 base and the J segment 4 bases; nucleotides outside the gene matches: 4. The CDR3: CASSLGAGVPDTQYF. DNA of the CDR3: TGTGCCAGCAGCTTAGGAGCGGGGGTGCCAGATACGCAGTATTTT. Full variable domain (rest looked up from reference TRBV11-3 and TRBJ2-3): EAGVVQSPRYKIIEKKQPVAFWCNPISGHNTLYWYLQNLGQGPELLIRYENEEAVDDSQLPKDRFSAERLKGVDSTLKIQPAELGDSAVYLCASSLGAGVPDTQYFGPGTRLTVL.